Shown below are 15 T cell receptor beta chains from a single sample sequenced in a study of blood T cell repertoires in COVID-19. The method was immunoSEQ multiplex PCR; TCRdb's version includes in-frame clones alone and lacks a portion of them. The sample yields approximately 470,000 clones, about nine tenths seen once. The sequenced sample was PBMCs or T cells enriched from blood (not recorded which). These receptors originate from a woman younger than 35 who had recovered from COVID-19.

The chain is built from TRBV4-1 and TRBJ2-3, with D possibly being TRBD2 (6 bases). V was cut by 1 base and J by 2 bases, with 10 bases left in between. This CDR3 is built from 15 residues. Germline CDR1 is MGHRA and CDR2 is YSYEKL. CDR3 nucleotide sequence: TGCGCCAGCAGCCAAGTTTGGGGGGTCACAGATACGCAGTATTTT. Amino acids: CASSQVWGVTDTQYF.

Only one count was recorded for this clone. The chain recombines TRBV27 with TRBJ1-1, with 7 bases lining up with TRBD1. The CDR3 is 13 residues long. Germline lookup yields CDR1 MNHEY and CDR2 SMNVEV (reference sequence). V lost 4 bases, J lost 6 bases, and 5 bases stayed unmatched. The CDR3 DNA is TGTGCCAGCAGTTCGTGGACAGGCGCTGAAGCTTTCTTT. Translation gives CASSSWTGAEAFF.

The chain joins TRBV7-9 to TRBJ2-5, with D perhaps matching TRBD2 (6 bases). This CDR3 spans 14 amino acids. Germline V gene data show CDR1 as SEHNR and CDR2 as FQNEAQ (reference sequence). V was pared by 2 bases and J by 2 bases, with 9 bases between. The CDR3 DNA follows: TGTGCCAGCAGCTTACTAGGAGGGCAAGAGACCCAGTACTTC. Amino acids: CASSLLGGQETQYF.

The chain is built from TRBV2 and TRBJ2-3; a weak D match, TRBD2 (6 bases). V was cut by 8 bases and J by 3 bases, with 12 bases left in between. CDR3 length equals 13 residues. CDR1 and CDR2 (germline): SNHLY, FYNNEI. CDR3 nucleotide sequence: TGTGCCAGCGGAGGGGATGTGACAGATACGCAGTATTTT. It translates to CASGGDVTDTQYF. Based on the CDR3 plus reference TRBV2 and TRBJ2-3, the full variable domain is EPEVTQTPSHQVTQMGQEVILRCVPISNHLYFYWYRQILGQKVEFLVSFYNNEISEKSEIFDDQFSVERPDGSNFTLKIRSTKLEDSAMYFCASGGDVTDTQYFGPGTRLTVL.

V is TRBV18 and J is TRBJ1-1, with D possibly matching TRBD1 (5 bases). The germline V gene encodes CDR1 KGHSH and CDR2 LQKENI. The length of the CDR3 is 18 residues. Trimming stripped 4 bases from V and 2 bases from J, with 23 bases between. This CDR3 is CASSLSQIMDNLNTEAFF. The CDR3 DNA reads TGTGCCAGCTCACTATCGCAGATAATGGACAACTTAAACACTGAAGCTTTCTTT.

The rearrangement links TRBV29-1 to TRBJ1-2; possibly TRBD1 for D (6 bases). Germline CDR1 and CDR2: SQVTM and ANQGSEA. Trimming left V 5 bases short and J 6 bases short, with 22 bases between. The CDR3 runs to 15 residues. The CDR3 reads CSVRDLAGGADGYTF. CDR3 coding DNA: TGCAGCGTTCGGGACCTGGCGGGGGGGGCGGATGGCTACACCTTC. The entire variable domain, with the rest obtained from reference TRBV29-1 and TRBJ1-2, is as follows: SAVISQKPSRDICQRGTSLTIQCQVDSQVTMMFWYRQQPGQSLTLIATANQGSEATYESGFVIDKFPISRPNLTFSTLTVSNMSPEDSSIYLCSVRDLAGGADGYTFGSGTRLTVV.

The V call is TRBV7-6, the J call TRBJ1-6; maybe TRBD1 (5 bases). The CDR3 is made up of 14 amino acids. V lost 3 bases, J lost 6 bases, and 9 bases lay in between. The germline CDR1 and CDR2 sequences are SGHVS and FNYEAQ. CDR3 coding DNA: TGTGCCAGCAGCTTTTCCCAGGGTAATTCACCCCTCCACTTT. The encoded protein is CASSFSQGNSPLHF.

The chain has TRBV7-2 and TRBJ2-1; D gene ambiguous. The germline CDR1 and CDR2 sequences are SGHTA and FQGNSA. The CDR3 has 15 amino acids. Trimming removed 5 bases at V and 1 base at J, with 12 bases between. CDR3 DNA sequence: TGTGCCAGCAGCCTGACCCTAGGTTCCTACAATGAGCAGTTCTTC. It codes for CASSLTLGSYNEQFF.

The count of this clone is one. DNA of the CDR3: TGTGCCAGCAGCCCGGGATCGGGCGAGCAGTACTTC. It specifies CASSPGSGEQYF. The V gene is TRBV5-4, the J gene TRBJ2-7, with D perhaps matching TRBD2 (5 bases). Trimming removed 4 bases from V and 6 bases from J, with 11 bases in between. This CDR3 comprises 12 residues. The germline V gene encodes CDR1 SGHNT and CDR2 YYREEE (reference sequence). Full variable domain (remainder filled in from reference TRBV5-4 and TRBJ2-7): ETGVTQSPTHLIKTRGQQVTLRCSSQSGHNTVSWYQQALGQGPQFIFQYYREEENGRGNFPPRFSGLQFPNYSSELNVNALELDDSALYLCASSPGSGEQYFGPGTRLTVT.

The rearrangement joins TRBV7-9 to TRBJ1-4, with D unresolved. Trimming cost V 5 bases and J 1 base, with 20 bases left between them. Germline V gene lookup returns CDR1 SEHNR and CDR2 FQNEAQ (reference sequence). The CDR3 loop spans 18 amino acids. This chain's CDR3 is CASSRDYPIDETNEKLFF. In DNA form, the CDR3 reads TGTGCCAGCAGCCGAGACTACCCCATCGATGAAACTAATGAAAAACTGTTTTTT.

This chain's CDR3 is CASSISGEREKLFF. The CDR3 DNA reads TGTGCCAGTAGTATAAGTGGGGAGAGGGAAAAACTGTTTTTT. This rearrangement joins TRBV19 to TRBJ1-4; D gene ambiguous. The CDR3 totals 14 residues. V lost 2 bases and J lost 8, with 12 bases in between. Germline values: CDR1 LNHDA, CDR2 SQIVND (reference sequence).

V and J are TRBV5-1 and TRBJ2-3; TRBD1 agrees at 8 bases. CDR3 length: 14 amino acids. Per the germline V gene, CDR1 is SGHRS and CDR2 is YFSETQ. After removal of 8 bases from V and 2 bases from J, the junction contained 7 bases not matched to a gene. In nucleotides, the CDR3 is TGCGCCAGTAAAACAGGGGGTCCCACAGATACGCAGTATTTT. Protein: CASKTGGPTDTQYF.

The chain has TRBV4-1 and TRBJ1-3; TRBD1 might be the D (5 bases). The V end lost 1 base, the J end lost 5 bases, and 9 bases lay between the germline ends. The CDR3 consists of 14 residues. The germline V gene has CDR1 MGHRA and CDR2 YSYEKL. The CDR3 is CASSQGGGRNTIYF. CDR3 DNA: TGCGCCAGCAGCCAAGGGGGCGGGAGAAACACCATATATTTT.

Concerning this clone itself: The same CDR3 also results from other DNA sequences found in this sample. The chain has TRBV19 and TRBJ1-5; tentative D call: TRBD1 (6 bases). Trimming pared 4 bases from V and 1 base from J, leaving 8 bases between. This CDR3 region has 14 residues. Per germline, CDR1 LNHDA and CDR2 SQIVND (reference sequence). The CDR3 DNA follows: TGTGCCAGTAGTACTACAGGGAGCAATCAGCCCCAGCATTTT. As protein: CASSTTGSNQPQHF. The full variable domain, with the rest looked up from reference TRBV19 and TRBJ1-5, is DGGITQSPKYLFRKEGQNVTLSCEQNLNHDAMYWYRQDPGQGLRLIYYSQIVNDFQKGDIAEGYSVSREKKESFPLTVTSAQKNPTAFYLCASSTTGSNQPQHFGDGTRLSIL.

V usage is TRBV7-2 and J usage is TRBJ2-7, with a tentative D call TRBD2 (5 bases). Per the germline V gene, CDR1 is SGHTA and CDR2 is FQGNSA. The CDR3 is 13 amino acids. Trimming took 0 bases from V and 5 from J, leaving 8 bases between them. The CDR3: CASSLATRDEQYF. The CDR3 bases are TGTGCCAGCAGCTTAGCCACGCGGGACGAGCAGTACTTC. The variable domain in full, completed from reference TRBV7-2 and TRBJ2-7, reads GAGVSQSPSNKVTEKGKDVELRCDPISGHTALYWYRQSLGQGLEFLIYFQGNSAPDKSGLPSDRFSAERTGGSVSTLTIQRTQQEDSAVYLCASSLATRDEQYFGPGTRLTVT.